These T cell receptor beta chains were read from a single sample in a study of blood T cells in healthy people across ages. In TCRdb, the 5' RACE reads were re-called with MiXCR into one record per CDR3 protein. This repertoire shows some 1,800,000 distinct CDR3 sequences, 35% to 50% found once; its top ten account for about 21%. Sequenced material: blood. These TCRs come from a human donor in good health. The CDR3 runs from the conserved cysteine through the conserved F or W. The D gene is left open where the match is weak. The size of a clone is reported for some rows only, either as once, few or many, or as a class for expanded clones.

V	J	size	D	DNA	CDR3
TRBV13	TRBJ2-7	few	TRBD1	TGTGCCAGCAGCTTCCCGACAGGGGGGGCCTACGAGCAGTACTTC	CASSFPTGGAYEQYF
TRBV15	TRBJ2-5	once	TRBD2	TGTGCCACCAGCAGAGATCGGGGGGACCAAGAGACCCAGTACTTC	CATSRDRGDQETQYF
TRBV10-3	TRBJ2-1	-	-	TGTGCCATCAGTGAGTCAGCCCTCTATTCCTACAATGAGCAGTTCTTC	CAISESALYSYNEQFF
TRBV20-1	TRBJ1-1	-	-	TGCAGTGCTAGAGATATTGGGGGGACTGAAGCTTTCTTT	CSARDIGGTEAFF
TRBV4-3	TRBJ2-7	many	-	TGCGCCAGCAGCCAGGAGAGAGGGGGCTCCTACGAGCAGTACTTC	CASSQERGGSYEQYF
TRBV7-9	TRBJ1-5	-	TRBD1	TGTGCCAGCAGCTTCTACGGGACAGGGATAGGACAGTCCCAGCATTTT	CASSFYGTGIGQSQHF
TRBV4-1	TRBJ1-1	-	-	TGCGCCAGCAGCCACTACTTCCTACGGACGAACACTGAAGCTTTCTTT	CASSHYFLRTNTEAFF
TRBV12-5	TRBJ2-5	-	TRBD1	TGTGCTAGTGCCGGGACAGATTACGAAGAGACCCAGTACTTC	CASAGTDYEETQYF
TRBV20-1	TRBJ1-4	few	TRBD1	TGCAGTGCTAGTCAGACCGGGACAGGCAATGAAAAACTGTTTTTT	CSASQTGTGNEKLFF
TRBV5-1	TRBJ2-1	-	TRBD2	TGCGCCAGCCAACTAGCGGGGACCCTTACCGGGGAGACCCAGTTCTTC	CASQLAGTLTGETQFF
TRBV12-5	TRBJ2-5	few	-	TGTGCTAGTGGCTGGGGGGACAACACGCGGGAGACCCAGTACTTC	CASGWGDNTRETQYF
TRBV7-2	TRBJ1-2	-	-	TGTGCCAGCAGCTTAGAGTCTTGGACAGCCGCTAACTATGGCTACACCTTC	CASSLESWTAANYGYTF
TRBV4-1	TRBJ1-4	-	-	TGCGCCAGCAGCCAAGAAGGAGGGTTTCATGAAAAACTGTTTTTT	CASSQEGGFHEKLFF